This T cell receptor beta chain is drawn from a study of cytomegalovirus exposure and HLA in healthy donors. Study as a whole: The roughly 130 validation repertoires used the same platform as the 600 to 750 first-cohort repertoires (as reported by a later analysis). Findings of the study overall: Most observed TCR sequences were rare, whereas some public TCRs were detected in many donors. Cytomegalovirus-associated TCR beta chains were listed, numbering roughly 150.

With 10 bases clipped from V and 5 bases from J, the junction kept 9 bases outside the gene matches. The CDR3 runs to 13 residues. In germline, CDR1 is MNHNS, CDR2 SASEGT. The assay was immunoSEQ multiplex PCR, and TCRdb's table has in-frame clones only and misses some. The sample consists of 140,000 to 150,000 clones, 85% to 95% of them appearing once. As to this clone: The antigen is undetermined.

The TCR originated in a young man in good health and CMV-seropositive. The sample was PBMCs. This chain joins TRBV6-1 and TRBJ1-2, with 8 positions matching TRBD1. The CDR3 DNA reads TGTGCCACTGGCCGAAGGACAGGGTATGGCTACACCTTC. As protein: CATGRRTGYGYTF.